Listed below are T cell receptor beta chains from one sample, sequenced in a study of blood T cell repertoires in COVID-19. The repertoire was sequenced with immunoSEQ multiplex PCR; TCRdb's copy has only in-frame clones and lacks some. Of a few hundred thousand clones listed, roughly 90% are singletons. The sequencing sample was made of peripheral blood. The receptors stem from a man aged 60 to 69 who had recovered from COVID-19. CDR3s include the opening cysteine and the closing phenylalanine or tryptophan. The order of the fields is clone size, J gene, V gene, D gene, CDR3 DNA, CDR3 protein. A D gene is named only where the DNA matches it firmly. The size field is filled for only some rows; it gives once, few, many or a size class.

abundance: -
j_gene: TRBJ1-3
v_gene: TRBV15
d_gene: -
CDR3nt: TGTGCCACCAGCAGAGACGGGGTAGGCAACACCATATATTTT
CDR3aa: CATSRDGVGNTIYF

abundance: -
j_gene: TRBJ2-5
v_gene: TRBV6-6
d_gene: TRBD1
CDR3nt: TGTGCCAGCAGACGGACAGGGGCAGAGACCCAGTACTTC
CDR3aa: CASRRTGAETQYF

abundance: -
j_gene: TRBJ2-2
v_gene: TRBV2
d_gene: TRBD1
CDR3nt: TGTGCCAGCAGAGAGAACCCCGGGACAGGGAGGTCCGGGGAGCTGTTTTTT
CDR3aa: CASRENPGTGRSGELFF

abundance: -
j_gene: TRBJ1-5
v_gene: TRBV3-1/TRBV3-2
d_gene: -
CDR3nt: TGTGCCAGCAGCCCCGAGGGTCAGCCCCAGCATTTT
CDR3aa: CASSPEGQPQHF

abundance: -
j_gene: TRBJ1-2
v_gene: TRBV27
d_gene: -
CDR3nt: TGTGCCAGCAGTCTACAGGGTAACTATGGCTACACCTTC
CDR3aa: CASSLQGNYGYTF

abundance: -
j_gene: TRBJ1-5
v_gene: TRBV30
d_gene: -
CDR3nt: TGTGCCTGGAGTAGAGGGTATAATCAGCCCCAGCATTTT
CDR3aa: CAWSRGYNQPQHF

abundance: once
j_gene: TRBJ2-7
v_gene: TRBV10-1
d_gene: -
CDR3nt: TGCGCCAGCAGCGGTCCCCTTCGCCCCTACGAGCAGTACTTC
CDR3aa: CASSGPLRPYEQYF

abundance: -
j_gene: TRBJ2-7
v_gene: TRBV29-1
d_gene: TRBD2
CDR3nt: TGCAGCGTGGTACTAGCGGGGGGGACCTACGAGCAGTACTTC
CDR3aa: CSVVLAGGTYEQYF

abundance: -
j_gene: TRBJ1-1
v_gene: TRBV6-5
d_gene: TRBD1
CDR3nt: TGTGCCAGCAGTTACCCCGGGACAGCGAGGACTGAAGCTTTCTTT
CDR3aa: CASSYPGTARTEAFF

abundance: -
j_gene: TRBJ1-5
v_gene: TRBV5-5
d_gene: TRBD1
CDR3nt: TGTGCCAGCAGCCCGGACAGGGCTCTTTTCCATCAGCCCCAGCATTTT
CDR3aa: CASSPDRALFHQPQHF

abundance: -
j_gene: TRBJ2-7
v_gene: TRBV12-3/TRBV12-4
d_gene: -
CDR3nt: TGTGCCAGCAGCCCGCTATTGAGTGAGCAGTACTTC
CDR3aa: CASSPLLSEQYF

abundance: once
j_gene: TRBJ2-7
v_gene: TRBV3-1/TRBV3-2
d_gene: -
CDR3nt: TGTGCCAGCAGCCAAGATCCCGTTGGCAATGTTCGCGAGCAGTACTTC
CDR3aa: CASSQDPVGNVREQYF

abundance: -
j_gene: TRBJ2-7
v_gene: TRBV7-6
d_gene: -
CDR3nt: TGTGCCAGCAGCTTAGCCGCCGGGTCCCCCTACGAGCAGTACTTC
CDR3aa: CASSLAAGSPYEQYF

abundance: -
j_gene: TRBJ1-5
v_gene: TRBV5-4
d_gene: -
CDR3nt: TGTGCCAGCAGTCCGGGAATAGGAGGCAATCAGCCCCAGCATTTT
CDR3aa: CASSPGIGGNQPQHF

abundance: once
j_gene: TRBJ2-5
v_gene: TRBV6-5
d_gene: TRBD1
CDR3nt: TGTGCCAGCAGCCCCGGGACAGTACAAGAGACCCAGTACTTC
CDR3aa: CASSPGTVQETQYF

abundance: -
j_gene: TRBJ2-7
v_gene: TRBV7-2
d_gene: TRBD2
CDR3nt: TGTGCCAGCAACAAGGGCGGGGGGGGCTCCTACGAGCAGTACTTC
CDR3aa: CASNKGGGGSYEQYF

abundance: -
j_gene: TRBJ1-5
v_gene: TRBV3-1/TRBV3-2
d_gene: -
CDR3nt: TGTGCCAGCAGCCGCGCTGCAAGCGGCGGCAATCAGCCCCAGCATTTT
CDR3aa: CASSRAASGGNQPQHF

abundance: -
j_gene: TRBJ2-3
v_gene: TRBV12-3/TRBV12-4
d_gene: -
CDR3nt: TGTGCCAGCAGCTCGGATACGCAGTATTTT
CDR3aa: CASSSDTQYF

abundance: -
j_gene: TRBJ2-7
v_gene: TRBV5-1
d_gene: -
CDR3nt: TGCGCCAGCAGCTTCAGGGGAACTTACGAGCAGTACTTC
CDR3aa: CASSFRGTYEQYF

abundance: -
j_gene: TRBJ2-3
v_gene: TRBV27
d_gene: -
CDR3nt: TGTGCCAGCAGTACAGGGCTGACCTTCGATACGCAGTATTTT
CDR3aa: CASSTGLTFDTQYF

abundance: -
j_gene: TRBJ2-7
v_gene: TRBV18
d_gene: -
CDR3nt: TGTGCCAGCTCACCCGCCGGGGGTGGTTACGAGCAGTACTTC
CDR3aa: CASSPAGGGYEQYF

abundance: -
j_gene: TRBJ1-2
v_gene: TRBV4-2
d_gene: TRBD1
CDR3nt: TGTGCCAGCAGCCACCGGGGACAGGGTAGCTATGGCTACACCTTC
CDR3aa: CASSHRGQGSYGYTF

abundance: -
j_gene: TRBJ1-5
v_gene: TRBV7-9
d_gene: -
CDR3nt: TGTGCCAGCAGCTTAGAGGTGGGCCCTGTACGACAGCCCCAGCATTTT
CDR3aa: CASSLEVGPVRQPQHF

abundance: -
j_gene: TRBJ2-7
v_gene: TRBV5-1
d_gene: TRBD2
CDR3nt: TGCGCCAGCAGCTTCCGGCGTGATGGGGCGGGGGGCTCCCGGACCTACGAGCAGTACTTC
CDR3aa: CASSFRRDGAGGSRTYEQYF

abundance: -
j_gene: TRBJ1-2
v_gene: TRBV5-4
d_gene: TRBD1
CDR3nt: TGTGCCAGCAGCTTGATCGCAGGGGGAGTAAGCTTC
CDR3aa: CASSLIAGGVSF

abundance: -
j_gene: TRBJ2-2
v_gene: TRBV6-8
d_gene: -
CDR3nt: TGTGCCAGCAGTTCAGGGACCGGGGAGCTGTTTTTT
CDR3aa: CASSSGTGELFF

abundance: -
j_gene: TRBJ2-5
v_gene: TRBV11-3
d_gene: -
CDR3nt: TGTGCCAGCAGCTTATGGGGCCAGGAGACCCAGTACTTC
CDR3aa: CASSLWGQETQYF

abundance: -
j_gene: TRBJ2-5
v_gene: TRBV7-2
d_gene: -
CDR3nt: TGTGCCAGCAGCTTAGCGGGTACTAGAGAGACCCAGTACTTC
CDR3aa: CASSLAGTRETQYF